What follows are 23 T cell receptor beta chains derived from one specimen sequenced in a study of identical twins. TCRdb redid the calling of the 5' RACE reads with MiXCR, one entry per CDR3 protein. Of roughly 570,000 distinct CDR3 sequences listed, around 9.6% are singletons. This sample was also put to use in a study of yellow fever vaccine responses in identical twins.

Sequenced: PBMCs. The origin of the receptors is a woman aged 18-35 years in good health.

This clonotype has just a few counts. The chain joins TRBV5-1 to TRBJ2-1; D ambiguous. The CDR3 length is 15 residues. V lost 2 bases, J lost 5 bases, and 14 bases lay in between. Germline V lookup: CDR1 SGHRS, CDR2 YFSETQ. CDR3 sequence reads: CASSFDPGPNNEQFF. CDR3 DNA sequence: TGCGCCAGCAGCTTCGACCCGGGTCCCAACAATGAGCAGTTCTTC.

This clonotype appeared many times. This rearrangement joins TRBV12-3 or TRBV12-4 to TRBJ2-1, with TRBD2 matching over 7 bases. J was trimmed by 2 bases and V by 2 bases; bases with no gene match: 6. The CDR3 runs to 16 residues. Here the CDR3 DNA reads TGTGCCAGCAGTTTAAGGGCGGGGGTAACCTACAATGAGCAGTTCTTC. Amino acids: CASSLRAGVTYNEQFF.

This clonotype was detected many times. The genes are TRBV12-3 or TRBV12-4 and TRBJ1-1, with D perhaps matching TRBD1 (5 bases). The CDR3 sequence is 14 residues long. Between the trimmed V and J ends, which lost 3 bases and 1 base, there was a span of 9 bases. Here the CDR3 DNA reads TGTGCCAGCAGTTTGACAGAGCGGAACACTGAAGCTTTCTTT. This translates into CASSLTERNTEAFF.

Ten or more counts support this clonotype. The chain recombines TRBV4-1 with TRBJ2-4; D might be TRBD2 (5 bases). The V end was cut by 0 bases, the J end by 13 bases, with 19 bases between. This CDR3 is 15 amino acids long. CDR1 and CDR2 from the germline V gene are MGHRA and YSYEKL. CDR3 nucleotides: TGCGCCAGCAGCCAAGACACATCTGGGCTAGCATTCCAGTACTTC. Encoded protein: CASSQDTSGLAFQYF.

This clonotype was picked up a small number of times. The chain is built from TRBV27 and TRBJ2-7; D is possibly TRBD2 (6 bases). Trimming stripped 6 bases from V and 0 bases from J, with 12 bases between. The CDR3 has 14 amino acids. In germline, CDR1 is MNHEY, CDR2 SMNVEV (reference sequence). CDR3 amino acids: CASSQQRVSYEQYF. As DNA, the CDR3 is TGTGCCAGCAGCCAACAGCGGGTCTCCTACGAGCAGTACTTC.

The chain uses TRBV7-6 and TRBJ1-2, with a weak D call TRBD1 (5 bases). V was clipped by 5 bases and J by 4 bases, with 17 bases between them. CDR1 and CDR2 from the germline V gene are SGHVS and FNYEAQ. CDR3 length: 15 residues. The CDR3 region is CASSNRDGGLYGYTF. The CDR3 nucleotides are TGTGCCAGCAGCAACCGGGACGGAGGTCTCTATGGCTACACCTTC.

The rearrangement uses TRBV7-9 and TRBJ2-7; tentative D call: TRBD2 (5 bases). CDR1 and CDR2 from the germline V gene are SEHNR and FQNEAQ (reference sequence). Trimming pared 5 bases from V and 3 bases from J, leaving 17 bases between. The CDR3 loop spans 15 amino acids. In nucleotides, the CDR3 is TGTGCCAGCAGCCGCATCGGGGAGCGCAACTACGAGCAGTACTTC. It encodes CASSRIGERNYEQYF. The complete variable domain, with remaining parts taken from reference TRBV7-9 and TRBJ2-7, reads DTGVSQNPRHKITKRGQNVTFRCDPISEHNRLYWYRQTLGQGPEFLTYFQNEAQLEKSRLLSDRFSAERPKGSFSTLEIQRTEQGDSAMYLCASSRIGERNYEQYFGPGTRLTVT.

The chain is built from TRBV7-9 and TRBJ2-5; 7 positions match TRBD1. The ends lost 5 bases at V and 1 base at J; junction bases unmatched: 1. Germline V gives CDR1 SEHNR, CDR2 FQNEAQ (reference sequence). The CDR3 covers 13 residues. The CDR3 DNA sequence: TGTGCCAGCAGCCGACAGGGCCAAGAGACCCAGTACTTC. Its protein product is CASSRQGQETQYF.

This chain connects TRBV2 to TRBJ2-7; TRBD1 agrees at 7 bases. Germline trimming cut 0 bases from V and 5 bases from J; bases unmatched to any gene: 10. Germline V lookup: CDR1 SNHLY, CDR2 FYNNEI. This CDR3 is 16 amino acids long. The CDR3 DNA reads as TGTGCCAGCAGTGAAGCGTACGAGACAGGGTCCGACGAGCAGTACTTC. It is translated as CASSEAYETGSDEQYF.

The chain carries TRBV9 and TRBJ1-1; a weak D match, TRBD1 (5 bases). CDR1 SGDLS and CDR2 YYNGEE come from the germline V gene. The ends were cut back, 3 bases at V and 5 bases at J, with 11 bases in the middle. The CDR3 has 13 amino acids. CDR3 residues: CASSGGTLTEAFF. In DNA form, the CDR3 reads TGTGCCAGCAGCGGAGGGACTCTGACTGAAGCTTTCTTT.

The DNA of the CDR3 is TGCAGTGCTAGAGGGTGGGGGACCGGGACTAGCGGGACGTATGATGAGCAGTTCTTC. This gives the protein CSARGWGTGTSGTYDEQFF. J is TRBJ2-1 and V is TRBV20-1; TRBD2 matches at 13 bases. Germline V gene sequence: CDR1 DFQATT, CDR2 SNEGSKA (reference sequence). Trimming removed 1 base from V and 8 bases from J; junction bases left unmatched: 17. CDR3 length equals 19 residues.

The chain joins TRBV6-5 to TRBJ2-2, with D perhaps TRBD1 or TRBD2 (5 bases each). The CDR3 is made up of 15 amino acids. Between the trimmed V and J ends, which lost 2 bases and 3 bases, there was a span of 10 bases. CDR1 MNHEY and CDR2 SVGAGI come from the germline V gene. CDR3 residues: CASSYAGTHTGELFF. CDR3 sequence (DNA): TGTGCCAGCAGTTACGCCGGGACGCACACCGGGGAGCTGTTTTTT.

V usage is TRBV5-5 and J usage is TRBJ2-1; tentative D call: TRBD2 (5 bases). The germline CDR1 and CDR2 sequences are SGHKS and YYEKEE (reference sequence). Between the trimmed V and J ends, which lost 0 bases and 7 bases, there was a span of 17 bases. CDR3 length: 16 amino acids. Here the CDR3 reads CASSLATVGSGNEQFF. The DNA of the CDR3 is TGTGCCAGCAGCTTGGCCACTGTGGGGTCGGGGAATGAGCAGTTCTTC.

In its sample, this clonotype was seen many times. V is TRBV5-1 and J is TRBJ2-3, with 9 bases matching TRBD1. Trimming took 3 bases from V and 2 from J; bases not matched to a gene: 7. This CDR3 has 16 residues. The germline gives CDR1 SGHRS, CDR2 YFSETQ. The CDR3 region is CASSYTGGTSTDTQYF. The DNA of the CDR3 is TGCGCCAGCAGCTACACAGGGGGCACTTCCACAGATACGCAGTATTTT.

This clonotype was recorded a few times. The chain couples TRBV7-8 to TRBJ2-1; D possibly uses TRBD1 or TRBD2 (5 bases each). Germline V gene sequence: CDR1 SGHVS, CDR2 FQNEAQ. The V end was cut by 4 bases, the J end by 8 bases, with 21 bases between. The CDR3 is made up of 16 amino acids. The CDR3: CASSYYGTQPFDEQFF. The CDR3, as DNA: TGTGCCAGCAGCTATTATGGGACCCAGCCTTTCGATGAGCAGTTCTTC.

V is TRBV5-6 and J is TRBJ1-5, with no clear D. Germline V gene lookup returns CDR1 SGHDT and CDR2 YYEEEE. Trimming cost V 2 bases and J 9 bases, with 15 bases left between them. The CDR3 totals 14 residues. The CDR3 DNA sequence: TGTGCCAGCAGCTTCACGGCTAAATCGGGGCCCCAGCATTTT. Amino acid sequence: CASSFTAKSGPQHF. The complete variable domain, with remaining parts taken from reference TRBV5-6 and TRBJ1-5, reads DAGVTQSPTHLIKTRGQQVTLRCSPKSGHDTVSWYQQALGQGPQFIFQYYEEEERQRGNFPDRFSGHQFPNYSSELNVNALLLGDSALYLCASSFTAKSGPQHFGDGTRLSIL.

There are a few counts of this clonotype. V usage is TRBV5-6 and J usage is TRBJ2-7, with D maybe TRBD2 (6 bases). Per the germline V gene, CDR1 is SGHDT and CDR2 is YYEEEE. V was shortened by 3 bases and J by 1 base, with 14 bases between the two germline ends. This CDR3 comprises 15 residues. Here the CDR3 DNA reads TGTGCCAGCAGCTCGGGCTCACGGGGGTCCTACGAGCAGTACTTC. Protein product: CASSSGSRGSYEQYF.

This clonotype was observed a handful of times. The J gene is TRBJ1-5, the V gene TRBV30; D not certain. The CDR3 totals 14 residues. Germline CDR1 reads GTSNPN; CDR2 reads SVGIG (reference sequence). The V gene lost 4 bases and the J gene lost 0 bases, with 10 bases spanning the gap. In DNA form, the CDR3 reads TGTGCCTGGACCCCGCAGGATAGCAATCAGCCCCAGCATTTT. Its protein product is CAWTPQDSNQPQHF. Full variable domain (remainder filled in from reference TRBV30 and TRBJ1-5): SQTIHQWPATLVQPVGSPLSLECTVEGTSNPNLYWYRQAAGRGLQLLFYSVGIGQISSEVPQNLSASRPQDRQFILSSKKLLLSDSGFYLCAWTPQDSNQPQHFGDGTRLSIL.

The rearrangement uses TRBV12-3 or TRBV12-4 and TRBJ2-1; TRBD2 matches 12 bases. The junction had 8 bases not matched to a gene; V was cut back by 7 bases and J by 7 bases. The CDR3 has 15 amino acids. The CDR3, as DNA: TGTGCCAGCATGTCCCGACTAGCGGGAGCAAATGAGCAGTTCTTC. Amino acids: CASMSRLAGANEQFF.

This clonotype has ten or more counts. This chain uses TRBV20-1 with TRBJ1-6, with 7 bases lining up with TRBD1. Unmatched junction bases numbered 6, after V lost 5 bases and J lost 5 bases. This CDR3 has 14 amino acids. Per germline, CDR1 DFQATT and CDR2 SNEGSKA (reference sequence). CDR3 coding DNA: TGCAGTGCTCCGGCGGGACAGAATAATTCACCCCTCCACTTT. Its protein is CSAPAGQNNSPLHF.

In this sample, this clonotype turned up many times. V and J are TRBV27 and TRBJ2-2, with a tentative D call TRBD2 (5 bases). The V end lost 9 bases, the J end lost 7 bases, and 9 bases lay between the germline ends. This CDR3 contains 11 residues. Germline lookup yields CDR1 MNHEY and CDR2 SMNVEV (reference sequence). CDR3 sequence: CASGRVGELFF. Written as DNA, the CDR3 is TGTGCCAGTGGGAGAGTCGGGGAGCTGTTTTTT.

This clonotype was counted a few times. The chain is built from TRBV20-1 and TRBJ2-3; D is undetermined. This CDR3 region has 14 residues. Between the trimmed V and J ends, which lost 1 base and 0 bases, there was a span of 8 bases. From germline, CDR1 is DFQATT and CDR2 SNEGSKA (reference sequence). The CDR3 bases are TGCAGTGCTAGAGCAGGTCCTAGCACAGATACGCAGTATTTT. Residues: CSARAGPSTDTQYF.

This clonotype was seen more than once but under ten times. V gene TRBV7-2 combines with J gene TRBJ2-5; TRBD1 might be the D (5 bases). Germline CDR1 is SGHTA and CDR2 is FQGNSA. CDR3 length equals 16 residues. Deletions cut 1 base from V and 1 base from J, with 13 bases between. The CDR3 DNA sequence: TGTGCCAGCAGCTTAGGAAAAACAGGTCGCCAAGAGACCCAGTACTTC. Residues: CASSLGKTGRQETQYF.